This section outlines one T cell receptor beta chain sequence together with its context. One junction end does not reproduce the germline sequence, and a read error may be involved. This sample stems from a study of blood T cell repertoires in COVID-19. The protocol was immunoSEQ multiplex PCR, while the TCRdb copy is restricted to in-frame clones and leaves out a portion. The data show around 300,000 clones, with 89% seen just once and approximately 2% held by the top ten. The CDR3 has 14 residues. The germline V gene has CDR1 MNHEY and CDR2 SVGAGI. The J gene is TRBJ1-2, the V gene TRBV6-5; tentative D call: TRBD1 (6 bases). Sequencing used PBMCs or T cells enriched from blood (not recorded which). This TCR was recovered from an older woman who had recovered from COVID-19. The CDR3: CASNYYSRGYGYTF. Written as DNA, the CDR3 is TGTGCCAGCAATTACTACTCCAGGGGCTATGGCTACACCTTC.